This T cell receptor (beta chain) was obtained from a study of blood T cell repertoires in COVID-19. Background on the study: PBMCs, B-cell-depleted T cells, or T cells provided the cDNA or gDNA that made up the material.

There are 14 residues in the CDR3. J gave up 3 bases and V 6 bases, and 7 bases lay outside the gene matches. CDR1 SNHLY and CDR2 FYNNEI come from the germline V gene. The table came from immunoSEQ multiplex PCR; TCRdb's copy has only in-frame clones and leaves some out. Of just under 250,000 clones detected, approximately 86% appear once; the ten largest clones hold around 2.8%. Sequenced: peripheral blood. The sequence came from a woman aged 30 to 39 who had recovered from COVID-19. The chain joins TRBV2 to TRBJ2-7; 8 bases are a match to TRBD2. The CDR3 sequence is CASRPGTSDYEQYF. The CDR3 nucleotides read TGTGCCAGCAGACCCGGGACTAGTGACTACGAGCAGTACTTC.